The next 25 T cell receptor beta chains were all read from a single sample in a study of cytomegalovirus exposure and HLA in healthy donors. Researchers ran the PCR with 60 Vbeta and 13 Jbeta primers. Measured with immunoSEQ multiplex PCR; TCRdb has only the in-frame clones, and not every one. The sample shows about 140,000 clones, 82% of them seen only once. Source material: PBMCs. Receptors originate from a woman aged 55-70 years in good health and CMV-seropositive.

The V call is TRBV9, the J call TRBJ2-2; 10 bases are a match to TRBD2. The CDR3 runs to 16 residues. Unmatched junction bases numbered 5, after V lost 0 bases and J lost 6 bases. Germline CDR1 reads SGDLS; CDR2 reads YYNGEE. The CDR3 spells CASSVASGRAPGELFF. The CDR3, as DNA: TGTGCCAGCAGCGTAGCAAGCGGGAGGGCCCCCGGGGAGCTGTTTTTT. Full variable domain (missing parts from reference TRBV9 and TRBJ2-2): DSGVTQTPKHLITATGQRVTLRCSPRSGDLSVYWYQQSLDQGLQFLIQYYNGEERAKGNILERFSAQQFPDLHSELNLSSLELGDSALYFCASSVASGRAPGELFFGEGSRLTVL.

This chain joins TRBV19 and TRBJ2-2; TRBD2 matches at 9 bases. With V trimmed by 5 bases and J by 4 bases, 5 bases remained unmatched. The CDR3 sequence is 15 residues long. Per the germline V gene, CDR1 is LNHDA and CDR2 is SQIVND (reference sequence). The chain's CDR3 is CASSRGSGSTGELFF. CDR3 nucleotide sequence: TGTGCCAGTAGTCGGGGTAGCGGGAGCACCGGGGAGCTGTTTTTT. The full variable domain, rest sourced from reference TRBV19 and TRBJ2-2, is DGGITQSPKYLFRKEGQNVTLSCEQNLNHDAMYWYRQDPGQGLRLIYYSQIVNDFQKGDIAEGYSVSREKKESFPLTVTSAQKNPTAFYLCASSRGSGSTGELFFGEGSRLTVL.

This chain joins TRBV28 and TRBJ1-2; D call uncertain. The CDR3 sequence is 14 residues long. V lost 8 bases to trimming and J lost 6 bases, with 19 bases between them. From germline, CDR1 is MDHEN and CDR2 SYDVKM. The CDR3 DNA is TGTGCCAGCTCCCTTCCTTGGAGGGTGAATGGCTACACCTTC. It encodes CASSLPWRVNGYTF.

The chain couples TRBV4-3 to TRBJ2-1; D is possibly TRBD2 (5 bases). CDR1 and CDR2 from the germline V gene are LGHNA and YSLEER. The V end lost 2 bases, the J end lost 9 bases, and 11 bases lay between the germline ends. The length of the CDR3 is 13 residues. The CDR3 loop is CASSQTMGSEQFF. The CDR3 DNA sequence: TGCGCCAGCAGCCAAACCATGGGGAGTGAGCAGTTCTTC.

This clone appeared a single time. The V and J genes are TRBV19 and TRBJ1-1; 9 bases map to TRBD1. The V segment lost 6 bases and the J segment 2 bases; nucleotides outside the gene matches: 7. Germline CDR1 LNHDA, CDR2 SQIVND (reference sequence). The CDR3 totals 15 residues. Here the CDR3 reads CASSHGQGINTEAFF. In DNA form, the CDR3 reads TGTGCCAGTAGCCATGGACAGGGGATAAACACTGAAGCTTTCTTT.

CDR3 in DNA: TGTGCCAGCAGTCCGGGACTAGCGGGAGATGAGCAGTTCTTC. Encoded protein: CASSPGLAGDEQFF. J is TRBJ2-1 and V is TRBV27; 14 nucleotides agree with TRBD2. The CDR3 loop spans 14 amino acids. The V gene end was trimmed by 5 bases and the J gene end by 8 bases; junction bases not matched to a gene: 2. The germline CDR1 and CDR2 sequences are MNHEY and SMNVEV (reference sequence).

The CDR3 DNA reads as TGTGCCAGCAGCTTGGTGGGAGGCTCCTACGAGCAGTACTTC. This codes for CASSLVGGSYEQYF. The chain has TRBV11-2 and TRBJ2-7; a weak D match, TRBD2 (6 bases). Trimming removed 3 bases at V and 0 bases at J, with 9 bases between. CDR3 length: 14 amino acids. The germline V gene encodes CDR1 SGHAT and CDR2 FQNNGV.

V and J are TRBV7-8 and TRBJ2-5; 10 bases line up with TRBD1. In germline, CDR1 is SGHVS, CDR2 FQNEAQ. Trimming took 5 bases from V and 5 from J; bases not matched to a gene: 11. The CDR3 loop spans 16 amino acids. The CDR3 sequence: CASSPLGTGVWETQYF. CDR3 in DNA: TGTGCCAGCAGCCCCCTCGGGACAGGGGTCTGGGAGACCCAGTACTTC.

The J gene is TRBJ2-5, the V gene TRBV7-6; D possibly corresponds to TRBD2 (5 bases). The CDR3 spans 13 residues. The ends were cut back, 1 base at V and 6 bases at J, with 9 bases in the middle. Germline V gives CDR1 SGHVS, CDR2 FNYEAQ. CDR3 nucleotide sequence: TGTGCCAGCAGCTTAGTCCCTAGCCAGACCCAGTACTTC. Amino acid sequence: CASSLVPSQTQYF.

The chain employs TRBV5-4 and TRBJ2-5; the D is unclear. V was pared by 4 bases and J by 2 bases, with 6 bases between. This CDR3 contains 12 residues. Per germline, CDR1 SGHNT and CDR2 YYREEE (reference sequence). CDR3 loop: CASSGSQETQYF. For the CDR3, the DNA is TGTGCCAGCAGCGGCTCTCAAGAGACCCAGTACTTC.

The chain is built from TRBV4-3 and TRBJ2-1, with TRBD2 matching 9 bases. The CDR3 loop spans 19 amino acids. CDR1 and CDR2 (germline): LGHNA, YSLEER. Trimming removed 0 bases from V and 4 bases from J; junction bases left unmatched: 13. CDR3 sequence reads: CASSQDPEGAGGPYNEQFF. The CDR3, as DNA: TGCGCCAGCAGCCAAGACCCCGAGGGCGCGGGAGGGCCGTACAATGAGCAGTTCTTC.

The chain carries TRBV5-6 and TRBJ1-4, with 10 bases identical to TRBD1. CDR1 and CDR2 (germline): SGHDT, YYEEEE. CDR3 length equals 16 residues. Germline trimming cut 4 bases from V and 7 bases from J; bases unmatched to any gene: 10. The CDR3 DNA reads TGTGCCAGCAGCATGACAGGGGGCAGGGATTCTGAAAAACTGTTTTTT. Translation gives CASSMTGGRDSEKLFF.

This clone has a single count. The chain joins TRBV4-1 to TRBJ2-3; 10 bases line up with TRBD2. CDR1 MGHRA and CDR2 YSYEKL come from the germline V gene. The CDR3 contains 17 residues. V dropped 1 base and J dropped 3; count of bases not matched to a gene: 7. CDR3 DNA sequence: TGCGCCAGCAGCCAAGTAGGAAGCGGGAGGGCAACAGATACGCAGTATTTT. Translation gives CASSQVGSGRATDTQYF.

V gene TRBV5-4 combines with J gene TRBJ2-5; D remains unclear. V was cut by 2 bases and J by 5 bases, with 13 bases left in between. The CDR3 is 14 amino acids. The germline gives CDR1 SGHNT, CDR2 YYREEE (reference sequence). The CDR3 loop is CASSFRSAGETQYF. The CDR3 DNA follows: TGTGCCAGCAGCTTTCGGTCGGCCGGGGAGACCCAGTACTTC.

This clone has only a few counts. The rearrangement links TRBV6-5 to TRBJ1-3; maybe TRBD1 (6 bases). V dropped 6 bases and J dropped 0 bases, with 6 bases sitting between them. The CDR3 length is 13 residues. Germline V lookup: CDR1 MNHEY, CDR2 SVGAGI. The CDR3 DNA reads as TGTGCCAGCAGACAGGGCTCTGGAAACACCATATATTTT. Translation gives CASRQGSGNTIYF.

The J gene is TRBJ1-2, the V gene TRBV5-1; D is perhaps TRBD1 (6 bases). Germline CDR1 SGHRS, CDR2 YFSETQ. The CDR3 is 13 residues long. V was shortened by 7 bases and J by 5 bases, with 15 bases between the two germline ends. The CDR3 spells CASRDKLGYGYTF. DNA of the CDR3: TGCGCCAGCCGGGACAAACTTGGGTATGGCTACACCTTC.

The CDR3 loop is CAWSRGPNTEAFF. The CDR3 coding sequence is TGTGCCTGGAGCAGAGGTCCCAACACTGAAGCTTTCTTT. The J gene is TRBJ1-1, the V gene TRBV30, with unresolved D. The CDR3 spans 13 residues. Germline V gene sequence: CDR1 GTSNPN, CDR2 SVGIG (reference sequence). V was cut by 3 bases and J by 2 bases, with 10 bases left in between.

This chain joins TRBV7-9 and TRBJ1-5, with TRBD1 as a possible D gene (5 bases). The CDR3 contains 16 residues. V was shortened by 1 base and J by 0 bases, with 10 bases between the two germline ends. CDR1 and CDR2 from the germline V gene are SEHNR and FQNEAQ (reference sequence). The DNA of the CDR3 is TGTGCCAGCAGCTTAGACGGGGGAGGTAGCAATCAGCCCCAGCATTTT. Its protein is CASSLDGGGSNQPQHF.

This chain connects TRBV19 to TRBJ1-5; the D is unclear. CDR1 and CDR2 from the germline V gene are LNHDA and SQIVND (reference sequence). With 5 bases removed from V and 4 bases from J, the gap between germline ends came to 12 bases. The CDR3 is 14 residues long. CDR3 sequence reads: CASSWGVGNQPQHF. The CDR3 region has the DNA TGTGCCAGTAGTTGGGGAGTAGGGAATCAGCCCCAGCATTTT.

This clone was counted a few times. The chain is built from TRBV27 and TRBJ2-5, with 10 positions matching TRBD2. Losses at the gene ends were 5 bases for V and 5 bases for J; bases not matched to a gene: 8. This CDR3 is 15 amino acids long. CDR1 MNHEY and CDR2 SMNVEV come from the germline V gene (reference sequence). CDR3: CASSPRTSGMETQYF. Written as DNA, the CDR3 is TGTGCCAGCAGTCCCCGGACTAGCGGTATGGAGACCCAGTACTTC.

V usage is TRBV4-1 and J usage is TRBJ2-1, with a possible D match to TRBD2 (6 bases). Trimming cost V 0 bases and J 3 bases, with 12 bases left between them. Germline CDR1 MGHRA, CDR2 YSYEKL. CDR3 length: 16 residues. The CDR3 bases are TGCGCCAGCAGCCAAGATACGCGGGAAGTCTACAATGAGCAGTTCTTC. It specifies CASSQDTREVYNEQFF.

This clone was seen a handful of times. The genes are TRBV7-9 and TRBJ2-7; D gene uncertain. The CDR3 extends over 15 amino acids. Trimming cost V 1 base and J 3 bases, with 13 bases left between them. Germline V gene data show CDR1 as SEHNR and CDR2 as FQNEAQ (reference sequence). This CDR3 is CASSLDLGPDYEQYF. The CDR3 nucleotides read TGTGCCAGCAGCTTAGACCTGGGCCCTGACTACGAGCAGTACTTC.

V and J are TRBV7-2 and TRBJ2-7, with 9 nucleotides matching TRBD2. Germline CDR1 is SGHTA and CDR2 is FQGNSA. The CDR3 totals 13 residues. V dropped 6 bases and J dropped 4; count of bases not matched to a gene: 4. The CDR3, as DNA: TGTGCCAGCAGGAGGACTAGCGATTACGAGCAGTACTTC. This codes for CASRRTSDYEQYF.

The chain is built from TRBV19 and TRBJ2-1, with 8 bases identical to TRBD2. Germline values: CDR1 LNHDA, CDR2 SQIVND (reference sequence). The trim removed 10 bases at V and 3 bases at J, leaving 8 bases unmatched. CDR3 length: 14 residues. CDR3 sequence: CATEAGVGYNEQFF. CDR3 in DNA: TGTGCCACCGAAGCGGGAGTCGGCTACAATGAGCAGTTCTTC.

The chain is built from TRBV7-3 and TRBJ2-5, with TRBD1 identical over 7 bases. The CDR3 spans 15 residues. V shed 5 bases and J 0 bases; nucleotides not matched to a gene: 6. Germline values: CDR1 SGHTA, CDR2 FQGTGA. DNA for the CDR3: TGTGCCAGCAGCCCGACAGGGAGTAACCAAGAGACCCAGTACTTC. As protein: CASSPTGSNQETQYF.